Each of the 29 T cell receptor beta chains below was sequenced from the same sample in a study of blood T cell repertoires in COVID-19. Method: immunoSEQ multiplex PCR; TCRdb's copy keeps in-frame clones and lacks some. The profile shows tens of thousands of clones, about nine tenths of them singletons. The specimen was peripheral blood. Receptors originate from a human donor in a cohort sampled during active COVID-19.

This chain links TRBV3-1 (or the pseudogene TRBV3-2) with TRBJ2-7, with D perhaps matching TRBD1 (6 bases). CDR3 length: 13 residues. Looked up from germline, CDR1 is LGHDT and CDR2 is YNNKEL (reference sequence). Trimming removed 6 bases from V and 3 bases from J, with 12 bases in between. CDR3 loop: CASRRTEDYEQYF. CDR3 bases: TGTGCCAGCAGAAGGACAGAGGACTACGAGCAGTACTTC.

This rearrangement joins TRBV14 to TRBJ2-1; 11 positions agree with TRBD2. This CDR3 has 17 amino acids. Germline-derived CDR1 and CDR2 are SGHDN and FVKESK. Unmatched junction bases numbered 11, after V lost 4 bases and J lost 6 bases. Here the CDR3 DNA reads TGTGCCAGCAGCCCGACTAGCGGGGTGTCTCAGGGCAATGAGCAGTTCTTC. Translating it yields CASSPTSGVSQGNEQFF. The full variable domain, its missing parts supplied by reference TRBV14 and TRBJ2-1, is EAGVTQFPSHSVIEKGQTVTLRCDPISGHDNLYWYRRVMGKEIKFLLHFVKESKQDESGMPNNRFLAERTGGTYSTLKVQPAELEDSGVYFCASSPTSGVSQGNEQFFGPGTRLTVL.

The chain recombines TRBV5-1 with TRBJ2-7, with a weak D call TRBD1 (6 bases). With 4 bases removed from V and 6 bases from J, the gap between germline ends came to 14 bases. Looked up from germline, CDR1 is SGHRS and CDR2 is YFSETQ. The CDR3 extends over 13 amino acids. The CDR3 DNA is TGCGCCAGCAGCGTGACAGGCCTGAGCGAGCAGTACTTC. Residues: CASSVTGLSEQYF.

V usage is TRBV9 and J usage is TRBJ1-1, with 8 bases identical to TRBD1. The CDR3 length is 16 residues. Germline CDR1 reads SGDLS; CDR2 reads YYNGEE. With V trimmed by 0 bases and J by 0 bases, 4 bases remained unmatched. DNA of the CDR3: TGTGCCAGCAGCGTAGCGCCAGGGGGCGTGAACACTGAAGCTTTCTTT. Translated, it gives CASSVAPGGVNTEAFF.

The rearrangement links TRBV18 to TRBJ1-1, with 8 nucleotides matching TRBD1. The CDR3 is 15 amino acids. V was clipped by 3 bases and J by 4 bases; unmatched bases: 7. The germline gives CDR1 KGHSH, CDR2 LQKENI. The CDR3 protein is CASSPLGQGSTEAFF. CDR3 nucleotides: TGTGCCAGCTCACCTCTCGGACAGGGAAGCACTGAAGCTTTCTTT.

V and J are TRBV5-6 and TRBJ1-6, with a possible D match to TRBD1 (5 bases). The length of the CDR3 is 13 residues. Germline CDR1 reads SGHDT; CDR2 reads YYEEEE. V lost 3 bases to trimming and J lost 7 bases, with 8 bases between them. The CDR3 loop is CASSSGPNSPLHF. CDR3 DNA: TGTGCCAGCAGCTCAGGGCCCAATTCACCCCTCCACTTT. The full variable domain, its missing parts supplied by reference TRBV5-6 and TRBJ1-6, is DAGVTQSPTHLIKTRGQQVTLRCSPKSGHDTVSWYQQALGQGPQFIFQYYEEEERQRGNFPDRFSGHQFPNYSSELNVNALLLGDSALYLCASSSGPNSPLHFGNGTRLTVT.

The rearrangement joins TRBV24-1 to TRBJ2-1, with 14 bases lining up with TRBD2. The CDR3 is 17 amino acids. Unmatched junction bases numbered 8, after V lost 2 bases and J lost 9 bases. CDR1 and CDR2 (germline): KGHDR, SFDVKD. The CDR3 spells CATSDSQTSGGGSEQFF. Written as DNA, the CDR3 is TGTGCCACCAGTGATTCCCAGACTAGCGGGGGGGGCAGTGAGCAGTTCTTC.

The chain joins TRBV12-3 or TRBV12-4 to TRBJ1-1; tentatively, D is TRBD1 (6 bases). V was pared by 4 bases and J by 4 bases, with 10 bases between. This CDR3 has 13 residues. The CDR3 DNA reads TGTGCCAGCAGTTCTCAGGGGTTCACTGAAGCTTTCTTT. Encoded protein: CASSSQGFTEAFF.

CDR3 nucleotide sequence: TGCGCCAGCTCGGCGGGAACCTACGAGCAGTACTTC. This sequence encodes CASSAGTYEQYF. The V and J genes are TRBV5-1 and TRBJ2-7; TRBD2 is a possible D gene (6 bases). V lost 7 bases to trimming and J lost 2 bases, with 10 bases between them. Germline V gives CDR1 SGHRS, CDR2 YFSETQ. The CDR3 length is 12 residues.

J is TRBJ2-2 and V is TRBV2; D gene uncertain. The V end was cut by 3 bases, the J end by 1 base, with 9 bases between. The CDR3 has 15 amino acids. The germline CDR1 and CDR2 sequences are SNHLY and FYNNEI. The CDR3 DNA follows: TGTGCCAGCAGTGAGGGTAGCCTGAACACCGGGGAGCTGTTTTTT. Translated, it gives CASSEGSLNTGELFF.

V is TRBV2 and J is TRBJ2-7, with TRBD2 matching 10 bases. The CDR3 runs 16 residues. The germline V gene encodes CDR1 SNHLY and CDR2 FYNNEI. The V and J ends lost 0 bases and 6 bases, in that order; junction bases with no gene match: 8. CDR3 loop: CASSEASSGGSGEQYF. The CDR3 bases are TGTGCCAGCAGTGAAGCTAGTAGCGGGGGGTCCGGCGAGCAGTACTTC.

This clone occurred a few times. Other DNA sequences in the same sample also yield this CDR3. In nucleotides, the CDR3 is TGCGCCAGCAGCCAAGCCAGGGGAACCTACGAGCAGTACTTC. It is translated as CASSQARGTYEQYF. The chain is built from TRBV4-1 and TRBJ2-7; tentative D call: TRBD1 (6 bases). V dropped 1 base and J dropped 2 bases, with 9 bases sitting between them. The CDR3 is made up of 14 amino acids. CDR1 is MGHRA and CDR2 is YSYEKL in the germline V gene.

For the CDR3, the DNA is TGTGCCAGCAGTCAAACAGGGGGCAATGTCCCCAAAAACATTCAGTACTTC. Translated, it gives CASSQTGGNVPKNIQYF. The J gene is TRBJ2-4, the V gene TRBV27, with 9 bases that match TRBD1. Germline trimming cut 5 bases from V and 2 bases from J; bases unmatched to any gene: 10. The germline V gene has CDR1 MNHEY and CDR2 SMNVEV (reference sequence). The CDR3 contains 17 residues.

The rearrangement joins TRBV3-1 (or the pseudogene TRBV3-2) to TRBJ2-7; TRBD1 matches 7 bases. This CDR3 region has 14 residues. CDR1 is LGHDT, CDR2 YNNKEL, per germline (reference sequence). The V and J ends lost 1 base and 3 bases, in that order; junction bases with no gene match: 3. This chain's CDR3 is CASSQGTGVYEQYF. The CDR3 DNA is TGTGCCAGCAGCCAAGGGACAGGCGTCTACGAGCAGTACTTC.

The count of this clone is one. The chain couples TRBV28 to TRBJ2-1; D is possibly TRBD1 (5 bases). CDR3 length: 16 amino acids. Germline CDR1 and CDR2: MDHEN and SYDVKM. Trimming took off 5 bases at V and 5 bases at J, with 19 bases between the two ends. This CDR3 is CASSTLEHYRHNEQFF. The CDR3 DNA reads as TGTGCCAGCAGTACCCTGGAACACTACAGGCACAATGAGCAGTTCTTC.

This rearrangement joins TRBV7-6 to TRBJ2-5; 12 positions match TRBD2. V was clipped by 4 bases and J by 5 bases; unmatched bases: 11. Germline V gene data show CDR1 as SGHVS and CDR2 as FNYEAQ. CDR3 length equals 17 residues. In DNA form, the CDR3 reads TGTGCCAGCAGCTCCTCCTGGGGGACTAGCGGGTCGGAGACCCAGTACTTC. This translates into CASSSSWGTSGSETQYF.

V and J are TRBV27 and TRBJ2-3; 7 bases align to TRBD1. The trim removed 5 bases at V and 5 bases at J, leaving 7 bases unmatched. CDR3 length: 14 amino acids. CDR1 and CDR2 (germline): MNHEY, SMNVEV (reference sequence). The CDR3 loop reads CASSNIQGVDTQYF. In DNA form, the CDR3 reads TGTGCCAGCAGTAACATTCAGGGGGTAGATACGCAGTATTTT.

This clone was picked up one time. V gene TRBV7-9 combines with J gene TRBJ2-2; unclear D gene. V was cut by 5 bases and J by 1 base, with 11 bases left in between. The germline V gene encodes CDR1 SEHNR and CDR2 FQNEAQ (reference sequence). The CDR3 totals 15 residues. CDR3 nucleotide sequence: TGTGCCAGCAGCACCCGACGGGTGAACACCGGGGAGCTGTTTTTT. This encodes CASSTRRVNTGELFF.

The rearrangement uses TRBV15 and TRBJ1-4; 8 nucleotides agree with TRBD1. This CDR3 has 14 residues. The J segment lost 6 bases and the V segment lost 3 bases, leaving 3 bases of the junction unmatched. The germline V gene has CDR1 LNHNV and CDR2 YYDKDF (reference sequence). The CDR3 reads CATSSLQGDEKLFF. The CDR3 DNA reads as TGTGCCACCAGCAGTTTACAGGGGGATGAAAAACTGTTTTTT.

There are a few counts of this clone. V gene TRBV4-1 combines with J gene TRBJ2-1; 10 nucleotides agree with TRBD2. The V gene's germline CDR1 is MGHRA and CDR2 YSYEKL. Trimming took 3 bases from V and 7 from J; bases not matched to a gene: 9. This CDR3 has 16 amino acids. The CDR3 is CASSQPSSGSSNEQFF. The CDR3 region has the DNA TGCGCCAGCAGCCAGCCGTCTAGCGGGAGCTCGAATGAGCAGTTCTTC.

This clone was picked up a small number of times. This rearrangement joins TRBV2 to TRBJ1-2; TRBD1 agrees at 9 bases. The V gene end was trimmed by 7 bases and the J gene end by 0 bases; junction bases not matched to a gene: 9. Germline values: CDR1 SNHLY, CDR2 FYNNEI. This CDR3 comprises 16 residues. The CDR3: CASIRRTGVSNYGYTF. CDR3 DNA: TGTGCCAGCATTCGTAGGACAGGGGTTTCTAACTATGGCTACACCTTC.

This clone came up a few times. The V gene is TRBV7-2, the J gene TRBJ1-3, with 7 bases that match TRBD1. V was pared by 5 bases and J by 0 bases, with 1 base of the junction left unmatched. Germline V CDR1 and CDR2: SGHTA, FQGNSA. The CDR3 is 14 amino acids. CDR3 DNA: TGTGCCAGCAGCCGGGACAGCTCTGGAAACACCATATATTTT. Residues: CASSRDSSGNTIYF. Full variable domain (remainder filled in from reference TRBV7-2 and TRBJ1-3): GAGVSQSPSNKVTEKGKDVELRCDPISGHTALYWYRQSLGQGLEFLIYFQGNSAPDKSGLPSDRFSAERTGGSVSTLTIQRTQQEDSAVYLCASSRDSSGNTIYFGEGSWLTVV.

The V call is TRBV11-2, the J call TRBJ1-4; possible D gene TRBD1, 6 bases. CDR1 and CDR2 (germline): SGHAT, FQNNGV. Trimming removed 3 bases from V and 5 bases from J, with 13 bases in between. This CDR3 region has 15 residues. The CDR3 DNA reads TGTGCCAGCAGCTTGACAGGCTTAATAAATGAAAAACTGTTTTTT. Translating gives CASSLTGLINEKLFF.

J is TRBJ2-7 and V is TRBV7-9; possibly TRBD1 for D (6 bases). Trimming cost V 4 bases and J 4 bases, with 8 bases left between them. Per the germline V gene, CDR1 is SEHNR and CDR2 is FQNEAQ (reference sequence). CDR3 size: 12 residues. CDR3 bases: TGTGCCAGCAGCTCTCAGGGGTACGAGCAGTACTTC. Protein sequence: CASSSQGYEQYF.

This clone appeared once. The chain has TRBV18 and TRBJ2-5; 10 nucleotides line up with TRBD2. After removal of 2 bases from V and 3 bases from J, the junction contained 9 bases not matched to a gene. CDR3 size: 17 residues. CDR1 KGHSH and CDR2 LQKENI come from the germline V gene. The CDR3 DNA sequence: TGTGCCAGCTCACCATGGTCTAGCGGGAGAGGTAAAGAGACCCAGTACTTC. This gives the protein CASSPWSSGRGKETQYF.

The CDR3 here is CASSPGTQGFEQYF. CDR3 nucleotide sequence: TGTGCCAGCTCACCGGGTACACAGGGTTTCGAGCAGTACTTC. This chain uses TRBV18 with TRBJ2-7; the D gene is possibly TRBD1 (6 bases). V gave up 3 bases and J gave up 6 bases, with 15 bases separating them. The CDR3 totals 14 residues. The germline CDR1 and CDR2 sequences are KGHSH and LQKENI. Drawing the rest from reference TRBV18 and TRBJ2-7, the complete variable domain is NAGVMQNPRHLVRRRGQEARLRCSPMKGHSHVYWYRQLPEEGLKFMVYLQKENIIDESGMPKERFSAEFPKEGPSILRIQQVVRGDSAAYFCASSPGTQGFEQYFGPGTRLTVT.

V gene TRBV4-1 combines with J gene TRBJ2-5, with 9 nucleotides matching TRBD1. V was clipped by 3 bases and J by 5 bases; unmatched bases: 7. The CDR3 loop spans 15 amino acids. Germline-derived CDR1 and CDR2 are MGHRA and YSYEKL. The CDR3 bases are TGCGCCAGCAGCCACCCGGGACAGGGATCGGAGACCCAGTACTTC. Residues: CASSHPGQGSETQYF.

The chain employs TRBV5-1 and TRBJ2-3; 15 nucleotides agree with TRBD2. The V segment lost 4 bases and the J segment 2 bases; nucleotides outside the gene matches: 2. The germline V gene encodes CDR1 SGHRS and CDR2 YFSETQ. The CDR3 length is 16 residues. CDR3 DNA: TGCGCCAGCAGCCGGACTAGCGGGGGGGCCACAGATACGCAGTATTTT. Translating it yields CASSRTSGGATDTQYF.

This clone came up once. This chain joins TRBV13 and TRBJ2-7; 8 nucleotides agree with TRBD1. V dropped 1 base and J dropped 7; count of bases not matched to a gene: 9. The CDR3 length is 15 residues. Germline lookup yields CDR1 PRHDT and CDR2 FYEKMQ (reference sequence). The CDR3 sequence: CASSLAGTGEVEQYF. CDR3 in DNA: TGTGCCAGCAGCTTAGCCGGGACAGGAGAGGTGGAGCAGTACTTC.